This T cell receptor beta chain was sequenced in a study of regulatory T cells in long-lasting Graves disease. Time point noted: newly diagnosed GD, antithyroid drugs for less than 3 months. The TCR library was prepared using RNA isolated from PBMCs. This clonotype appeared many times. Building of the TCR beta libraries involved iRepertoire HTBI primers and Arm-PCR of CDR3 regions. One entry per CDR3 protein results from TCRdb running MiXCR on the multiplex PCR reads. Among 400,000 to 500,000 distinct CDR3 sequences listed, 11% to 15% were seen once. V gave up 5 bases and J gave up 4 bases; unmatched junction bases: 4. CDR3 length equals 15 residues. Germline V gene sequence: CDR1 MNHEY, CDR2 SMNVEV (reference sequence). These data were likewise used in another study, on T cells in Graves' hyperthyroidism and ophthalmopathy. From that report: The study enrolled patients aged 18 to 65 with newly diagnosed hyperthyroidism of under 2 months' duration. For the diagnoses, clinical symptoms, serum thyroxine and TRAb, thyroid ultrasound and orbital computed tomography were used.

This receptor was identified in a woman in her fifties or sixties with Graves disease. The specimen was peripheral blood mononuclear cells (PBMCs), collected at new diagnosis, from a patient treated with antithyroid drugs. This chain uses TRBV27 with TRBJ2-3, with 12 nucleotides matching TRBD2. CDR3 in amino acids: CASSVRLAGADTQYF. The CDR3 DNA sequence: TGTGCCAGCAGTGTCCGACTAGCGGGAGCAGATACGCAGTATTTT.